Following are 27 T cell receptor beta chains from one sample sequenced in a study of cytomegalovirus exposure and HLA in healthy donors. Some clones are missing from TCRdb's copy, which holds only in-frame ones; the method was immunoSEQ multiplex PCR. The sample consists of about 180,000 clones, approximately 86% of them appearing once. Sequences were obtained from PBMCs. The receptors were sampled from a man aged 18 to 29 in good health and CMV-seropositive.

Comments on this clone: One base away lies a much larger clone, so this may be a sequencing read error. The chain uses TRBV13 and TRBJ2-1, with D perhaps TRBD2 (7 bases). Germline lookup yields CDR1 PRHDT and CDR2 FYEKMQ (reference sequence). Trimming removed 5 bases from V and 8 bases from J, with 10 bases in between. The length of the CDR3 is 12 residues. CDR3 sequence: CASSPGGHEQFF. The CDR3 DNA reads TGTGCCAGCAGCCCGGGGGGCCATGAGCAGTTCTTC.

This chain connects TRBV7-9 to TRBJ2-1; 8 nucleotides align to TRBD2. V shed 5 bases, J shed 5 bases, and the junction held 14 bases outside the gene matches. Germline values: CDR1 SEHNR, CDR2 FQNEAQ (reference sequence). The CDR3 contains 17 residues. CDR3 residues: CASSPKGGTSGNNEQFF. CDR3 sequence (DNA): TGTGCCAGCAGCCCAAAAGGGGGTACTAGCGGAAACAATGAGCAGTTCTTC.

The V gene is TRBV10-3, the J gene TRBJ1-4; D gene ambiguous. CDR1 is ENHRY and CDR2 is SYGVKD in the germline V gene. V lost 6 bases and J lost 5, with 13 bases in between. The CDR3 totals 14 residues. CDR3 amino acids: CAISESLFNEKLFF. In DNA, the CDR3 is TGTGCCATCAGCGAAAGTCTATTCAATGAAAAACTGTTTTTT.

A single count supports this clone. The genes are TRBV5-1 and TRBJ2-5; 11 bases agree with TRBD2. In germline, CDR1 is SGHRS, CDR2 YFSETQ. The CDR3 extends over 15 amino acids. Trimming cost V 7 bases and J 1 base; bases outside gene matches: 6. As DNA, the CDR3 is TGCGCCAGCTGTAGCGGGGGGGCGTTCCAAGAGACCCAGTACTTC. It yields the protein CASCSGGAFQETQYF.

The chain combines TRBV19 with TRBJ1-5; D unclear. This CDR3 has 15 amino acids. Germline CDR1 reads LNHDA; CDR2 reads SQIVND (reference sequence). The V end was cut by 0 bases, the J end by 7 bases, with 13 bases between. CDR3: CASSIDRGGRQPQHF. CDR3 bases: TGTGCCAGTAGTATAGATCGGGGAGGGAGGCAGCCCCAGCATTTT.

This chain joins TRBV10-3 and TRBJ2-2; D assignment may be TRBD1 or TRBD2 (5 bases each). Germline V gene lookup returns CDR1 ENHRY and CDR2 SYGVKD. V gave up 10 bases and J gave up 6 bases, with 9 bases separating them. The CDR3 is 11 amino acids. CDR3 coding DNA: TGTGCCAGCAGAGGGGCCGGGGAGCTGTTTTTT. The encoded protein is CASRGAGELFF.

The J gene is TRBJ2-7, the V gene TRBV5-4; D may be TRBD1 (6 bases). Per germline, CDR1 SGHNT and CDR2 YYREEE (reference sequence). Trimming took off 1 base at V and 7 bases at J, with 9 bases between the two ends. This CDR3 region has 12 residues. CDR3 bases: TGTGCCAGCAGCTTGACAGGGAATGAGCAGTACTTC. The encoded protein is CASSLTGNEQYF.

The rearrangement uses TRBV5-4 and TRBJ2-5; 9 positions agree with TRBD1. CDR3 length: 16 amino acids. V was clipped by 5 bases and J by 5 bases; unmatched bases: 13. Germline values: CDR1 SGHNT, CDR2 YYREEE (reference sequence). CDR3 sequence (DNA): TGTGCCAGCAGGGACCCGACAGGGGGTGAGGGGGAGACCCAGTACTTC. This encodes CASRDPTGGEGETQYF.

V is TRBV4-1 and J is TRBJ2-2; D unclear. Looked up from germline, CDR1 is MGHRA and CDR2 is YSYEKL. V was shortened by 0 bases and J by 0 bases, with 11 bases between the two germline ends. The CDR3 is made up of 17 amino acids. CDR3 protein: CASSQDRAQTNTGELFF. CDR3 bases: TGCGCCAGCAGCCAAGATCGCGCCCAAACGAACACCGGGGAGCTGTTTTTT.

This chain joins TRBV12-5 and TRBJ2-1; a weak D match, TRBD1 (5 bases). The CDR3 spans 15 residues. V was pared by 3 bases and J by 8 bases, with 17 bases between. The germline V gene has CDR1 LGHNT and CDR2 FRNRAP. The CDR3, as DNA: TGTGCTAGTGGTTTCAGGCAGGGCGGTAACTATGAGCAGTTCTTC. Its protein is CASGFRQGGNYEQFF.

This chain connects TRBV5-1 to TRBJ1-5; D perhaps matches TRBD1 (6 bases). The V gene lost 1 base and the J gene lost 3 bases, with 23 bases spanning the gap. This CDR3 is 19 amino acids long. The germline gives CDR1 SGHRS, CDR2 YFSETQ. CDR3 residues: CASSLRPTGTSGNNQPQHF. The CDR3 DNA reads TGCGCCAGCAGCTTGAGACCCACAGGGACCTCGGGGAACAATCAGCCCCAGCATTTT.

CDR3 loop: CASSAEGLADSYEQYF. As DNA, the CDR3 is TGTGCCAGTAGTGCCGAGGGACTAGCGGACTCCTACGAGCAGTACTTC. This rearrangement joins TRBV19 to TRBJ2-7, with TRBD2 matching over 11 bases. The CDR3 covers 16 residues. Germline values: CDR1 LNHDA, CDR2 SQIVND (reference sequence). The junction had 6 bases not matched to a gene; V was cut back by 5 bases and J by 0 bases.

The chain is built from TRBV5-4 and TRBJ2-1, with D unresolved. Germline loops: CDR1 SGHNT, CDR2 YYREEE (reference sequence). The CDR3 runs 14 residues. Trimming cost V 2 bases and J 5 bases, with 11 bases left between them. As DNA, the CDR3 is TGTGCCAGCAGCTTCGCCAGGAACAACAATGAGCAGTTCTTC. Amino acids: CASSFARNNNEQFF. The full variable domain, completed using reference TRBV5-4 and TRBJ2-1, is ETGVTQSPTHLIKTRGQQVTLRCSSQSGHNTVSWYQQALGQGPQFIFQYYREEENGRGNFPPRFSGLQFPNYSSELNVNALELDDSALYLCASSFARNNNEQFFGPGTRLTVL.

The chain employs TRBV7-3 and TRBJ2-1; 9 bases map to TRBD1. Per the germline V gene, CDR1 is SGHTA and CDR2 is FQGTGA. This CDR3 has 15 amino acids. V lost 4 bases, J lost 4 bases, and 5 bases stayed unmatched. This CDR3 reads CASSSGQGTYNEQFF. The CDR3 nucleotides are TGTGCCAGCAGCTCAGGACAGGGGACATACAATGAGCAGTTCTTC.

The chain is built from TRBV4-1 and TRBJ2-7; D ambiguous. V was shortened by 0 bases and J by 3 bases, with 9 bases between the two germline ends. The CDR3 contains 14 residues. Per germline, CDR1 MGHRA and CDR2 YSYEKL. The CDR3 DNA follows: TGCGCCAGCAGCCAAGATAGCCAGTTCTACGAGCAGTACTTC. Its translation is CASSQDSQFYEQYF.

V is TRBV14 and J is TRBJ2-2; TRBD2 agrees at 12 bases. Germline CDR1 is SGHDN and CDR2 is FVKESK. Trimming cost V 2 bases and J 13 bases; bases outside gene matches: 11. This CDR3 has 16 amino acids. CDR3 protein: CASSQPGLAGSVGLFF. The CDR3 region has the DNA TGTGCCAGCAGCCAACCGGGACTAGCGGGCTCAGTAGGGCTGTTTTTT.

This chain connects TRBV15 to TRBJ1-3; no reliable D call. CDR1 is LNHNV and CDR2 is YYDKDF in the germline V gene (reference sequence). The CDR3 is made up of 15 amino acids. Trimming cost V 5 bases and J 3 bases, with 14 bases left between them. The CDR3 region is CATSGLESGGNTIYF. CDR3 coding DNA: TGTGCCACCAGCGGACTGGAATCGGGTGGAAACACCATATATTTT.

The rearrangement uses TRBV18 and TRBJ1-2, with TRBD1 matching 9 bases. V lost 6 bases, J lost 4 bases, and 6 bases stayed unmatched. Germline V gives CDR1 KGHSH, CDR2 LQKENI. The CDR3 is made up of 14 amino acids. CDR3 bases: TGTGCCAGCTCTGACCGGGACAGGGTCTATGGCTACACCTTC. Translation gives CASSDRDRVYGYTF.

A single count supports this clone. The V gene is TRBV7-9, the J gene TRBJ2-1; TRBD2 matches 10 bases. Trimming at V came to 5 bases and at J to 2 bases, leaving 9 bases not matched to a gene. CDR1 SEHNR and CDR2 FQNEAQ come from the germline V gene (reference sequence). The CDR3 has 17 residues. CDR3 coding DNA: TGTGCCAGCAGCCCTGGGGGGACTAGCGCCGCCTACAATGAGCAGTTCTTC. Translation: CASSPGGTSAAYNEQFF.

This chain links TRBV7-3 with TRBJ2-6; D is possibly TRBD1 (6 bases). V shed 1 base and J shed 0 bases, with 7 bases lying between them. The CDR3 has 16 residues. Germline-derived CDR1 and CDR2 are SGHTA and FQGTGA. The CDR3 DNA reads as TGTGCCAGCAGCTTAAGGGGGCCCTCTGGGGCCAACGTCCTGACTTTC. Residues: CASSLRGPSGANVLTF. Variable domain in full (rest from reference TRBV7-3 and TRBJ2-6): GAGVSQTPSNKVTEKGKYVELRCDPISGHTALYWYRQSLGQGPEFLIYFQGTGAADDSGLPNDRFFAVRPEGSVSTLKIQRTERGDSAVYLCASSLRGPSGANVLTFGAGSRLTVL.

This chain links TRBV19 with TRBJ2-2; a possible D gene is TRBD1 (6 bases). The CDR3 has 19 residues. CDR1 is LNHDA and CDR2 is SQIVND in the germline V gene (reference sequence). Trimming cost V 5 bases and J 0 bases, with 22 bases left between them. CDR3 bases: TGTGCCAGTAGTCGCGATAGGGGACACTTGTTCGCGAACACCGGGGAGCTGTTTTTT. Its translation: CASSRDRGHLFANTGELFF. Full variable domain (missing parts from reference TRBV19 and TRBJ2-2): DGGITQSPKYLFRKEGQNVTLSCEQNLNHDAMYWYRQDPGQGLRLIYYSQIVNDFQKGDIAEGYSVSREKKESFPLTVTSAQKNPTAFYLCASSRDRGHLFANTGELFFGEGSRLTVL.

The DNA of the CDR3 is TGTGCCACCAGGGACAGGGGCCAAGAGACCCAGTACTTC. Its translation is CATRDRGQETQYF. The chain carries TRBV10-3 and TRBJ2-5, with 10 bases aligning to TRBD1. This CDR3 is built from 13 residues. Germline lookup yields CDR1 ENHRY and CDR2 SYGVKD. V dropped 10 bases and J dropped 1; count of bases not matched to a gene: 3.

The chain employs TRBV18 and TRBJ2-3, with 8 bases fitting TRBD2. The CDR3 sequence is 16 residues long. The junction had 4 bases not matched to a gene; V was cut back by 1 base and J by 1 base. Per the germline V gene, CDR1 is KGHSH and CDR2 is LQKENI. CDR3 nucleotides: TGTGCCAGCTCACCACGGTACGGGAGGGGCACAGATACGCAGTATTTT. Translation gives CASSPRYGRGTDTQYF. The entire variable domain, with the rest obtained from reference TRBV18 and TRBJ2-3, is as follows: NAGVMQNPRHLVRRRGQEARLRCSPMKGHSHVYWYRQLPEEGLKFMVYLQKENIIDESGMPKERFSAEFPKEGPSILRIQQVVRGDSAAYFCASSPRYGRGTDTQYFGPGTRLTVL.

V and J are TRBV18 and TRBJ1-5; D gene unclear. Trimming stripped 5 bases from V and 5 bases from J, with 19 bases between. Germline CDR1 KGHSH, CDR2 LQKENI. This CDR3 is built from 16 residues. This CDR3 reads CASSSRAPARDQPQHF. Written as DNA, the CDR3 is TGTGCCAGCTCATCGAGGGCCCCGGCGCGGGATCAGCCCCAGCATTTT.

J is TRBJ1-6 and V is TRBV6-1, with no clear D. V was shortened by 6 bases and J by 8 bases, with 11 bases between the two germline ends. Per germline, CDR1 MNHNS and CDR2 SASEGT. The CDR3 covers 13 residues. The CDR3, as DNA: TGTGCCAGCAGAGGAGTCGGGGATTCACCCCTCCACTTT. This codes for CASRGVGDSPLHF.

This chain connects TRBV5-4 to TRBJ2-7, with D tentatively TRBD2 (6 bases). The CDR3 runs to 12 residues. V was clipped by 1 base and J by 6 bases, with 8 bases between them. Germline CDR1 reads SGHNT; CDR2 reads YYREEE (reference sequence). CDR3 amino acids: CASSLRAGEQYF. The CDR3 coding sequence is TGTGCCAGCAGCTTGCGAGCGGGCGAGCAGTACTTC.

The gene calls are TRBV28 and TRBJ2-3; D is possibly TRBD1 (5 bases). The length of the CDR3 is 15 residues. Trimming cost V 3 bases and J 2 bases, with 12 bases left between them. Looked up from germline, CDR1 is MDHEN and CDR2 is SYDVKM. The CDR3 spells CASSFIGELTDTQYF. For the CDR3, the DNA is TGTGCCAGCAGTTTTATAGGGGAACTCACAGATACGCAGTATTTT.